The 11 T cell receptor beta chains below were found in one sample sequenced in a study of blood T cells in healthy people across ages. For the second PCR, which ran for roughly 7 to 11 cycles, a sample-barcoded 5' primer and a J-beta primer mix were used. TCRdb recomputed calls from the 5' RACE reads with MiXCR, one row per CDR3 protein. The data contain roughly 900,000 distinct CDR3 sequences, roughly 26% of them singletons. Sequencing input: blood. These receptors were obtained from a woman at least 80 years old in good health.

This clonotype was seen many times. The V gene is TRBV28, the J gene TRBJ2-7, with a weak D call TRBD1 (6 bases). The CDR3 contains 14 residues. The germline V gene encodes CDR1 MDHEN and CDR2 SYDVKM. The V end lost 6 bases, the J end lost 0 bases, and 12 bases lay between the germline ends. The CDR3 DNA reads as TGTGCCAGCAGACCCGGGACAAGCTCCTACGAGCAGTACTTC. This encodes CASRPGTSSYEQYF.

Regarding this clonotype: It may be a read error: a sequence one base away is much more abundant. V gene TRBV20-1 combines with J gene TRBJ2-3; maybe TRBD1 (6 bases). Trimming took 5 bases from V and 4 from J, leaving 13 bases between them. The CDR3 spans 13 residues. Germline V CDR1 and CDR2: DFQATT, SNEGSKA (reference sequence). CDR3 sequence: CSAQGPSPDTQYF. CDR3 in DNA: TGCAGTGCTCAGGGGCCCAGCCCAGATACGCAGTATTTT.

Ten or more counts support this clonotype. DNA for the CDR3: TGCGCCAGCAGCCAAGGAGACACCGTGAGGGAGCAGTACTTC. Translated, it gives CASSQGDTVREQYF. This chain joins TRBV5-1 and TRBJ2-7; D remains unclear. Trimming took 4 bases from V and 7 from J, leaving 18 bases between them. Germline CDR1 is SGHRS and CDR2 is YFSETQ. CDR3 size: 14 residues. Complete variable domain (other parts from reference TRBV5-1 and TRBJ2-7): KAGVTQTPRYLIKTRGQQVTLSCSPISGHRSVSWYQQTPGQGLQFLFEYFSETQRNKGNFPGRFSGRQFSNSRSEMNVSTLELGDSALYLCASSQGDTVREQYFGPGTRLTVT.

Only a few counts were recorded for this clonotype. V and J are TRBV29-1 and TRBJ1-4; unclear D gene. The CDR3 length is 13 residues. Trimming stripped 5 bases from V and 4 bases from J, with 11 bases between. CDR1 and CDR2 from the germline V gene are SQVTM and ANQGSEA. This CDR3 is CSVQLGLNEKLFF. The CDR3, as DNA: TGCAGCGTTCAGCTAGGCCTTAATGAAAAACTGTTTTTT.

The chain recombines TRBV12-3 or TRBV12-4 with TRBJ2-1; TRBD2 aligns across 9 bases. The CDR3 sequence is 16 residues long. Trimming at V came to 11 bases and at J to 10 bases, leaving 21 bases not matched to a gene. CDR3 amino acids: CAGIPREGGGAREQFF. The CDR3 DNA reads TGTGCCGGCATTCCCCGGGAGGGCGGGGGGGCCCGGGAGCAGTTCTTC.

A few counts support this clonotype. This chain links TRBV12-3 or TRBV12-4 with TRBJ1-1, with 7 positions matching TRBD1. The V gene end was trimmed by 6 bases and the J gene end by 9 bases; junction bases not matched to a gene: 7. The CDR3 sequence is 12 residues long. The CDR3 spells CASRWGTDQAFF. The CDR3 DNA reads as TGTGCCAGCAGATGGGGGACAGACCAAGCTTTCTTT.

The chain combines TRBV20-1 with TRBJ1-2; the D gene is possibly TRBD1 (5 bases). This CDR3 is built from 15 residues. The germline V and J ends were trimmed by 6 bases and 0 bases, with 17 bases remaining between them. The V gene's germline CDR1 is DFQATT and CDR2 SNEGSKA (reference sequence). The CDR3 region is CSASPGRPANYGYTF. The DNA of the CDR3 is TGCAGTGCAAGCCCGGGACGGCCAGCTAACTATGGCTACACCTTC.

This clonotype has more than one count but fewer than ten. Since a much larger clone is just one base distant, this may be a read error. The V call is TRBV4-3, the J call TRBJ2-6; 9 bases match TRBD1. Trimming cost V 1 base and J 0 bases; bases outside gene matches: 7. The CDR3 totals 19 residues. Germline V gene data show CDR1 as LGHNA and CDR2 as YSLEER. DNA of the CDR3: TGCGCCAGCAGCCAAGGTCTACAGGGGGCTAGCTCTGGGGCCAACGTCCTGACTTTC. It translates to CASSQGLQGASSGANVLTF.

This clonotype has at least ten counts. V usage is TRBV6-2 or TRBV6-3 and J usage is TRBJ2-1; no clear D gene. CDR1 and CDR2 (germline): MNHEY, SVGEGT. The V end was cut by 6 bases, the J end by 9 bases, with 27 bases between. This CDR3 has 17 residues. CDR3 nucleotide sequence: TGTGCCAGCAGCCCGTGGGCGACGCTTCACATGGGGTGTGAGCAGTTCTTC. Translated, it gives CASSPWATLHMGCEQFF.

In regard to this clonotype: Since a much larger clone is just one base distant, this may be a read error. The rearrangement links TRBV4-1 to TRBJ2-1, with D perhaps TRBD1 or TRBD2 (7 bases each). The V and J ends lost 4 bases and 13 bases respectively, with 29 bases between them. Germline V gives CDR1 MGHRA, CDR2 YSYEKL. The CDR3 extends over 17 amino acids. The CDR3 bases are TGCGCCAGCAGCCTCTCCCCAACAACAGGGGCGGGGGAGACCCAGTTCTTC. It is translated as CASSLSPTTGAGETQFF.

This chain joins TRBV6-2 or TRBV6-3 and TRBJ2-4, with 8 bases identical to TRBD1. The germline V gene has CDR1 MNHEY and CDR2 SVGEGT. After removal of 0 bases from V and 1 base from J, the junction contained 14 bases not matched to a gene. This CDR3 region has 20 residues. CDR3 in DNA: TGTGCCAGCAGTTACTCGAATTCAGGGGGCTTTTTGGTTGCCAAAAACATTCAGTACTTC. Protein sequence: CASSYSNSGGFLVAKNIQYF.